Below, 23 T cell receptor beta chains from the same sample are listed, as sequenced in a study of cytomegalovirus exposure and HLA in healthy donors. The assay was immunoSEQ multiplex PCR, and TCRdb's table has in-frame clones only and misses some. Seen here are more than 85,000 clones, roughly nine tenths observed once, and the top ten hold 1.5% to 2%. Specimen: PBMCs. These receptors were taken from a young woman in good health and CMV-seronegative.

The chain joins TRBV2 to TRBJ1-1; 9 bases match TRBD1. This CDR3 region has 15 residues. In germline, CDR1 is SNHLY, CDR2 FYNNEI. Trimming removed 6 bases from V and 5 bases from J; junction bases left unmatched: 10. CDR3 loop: CASSEQGAERTEAFF. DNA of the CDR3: TGTGCCAGCAGCGAACAGGGGGCAGAAAGAACTGAAGCTTTCTTT.

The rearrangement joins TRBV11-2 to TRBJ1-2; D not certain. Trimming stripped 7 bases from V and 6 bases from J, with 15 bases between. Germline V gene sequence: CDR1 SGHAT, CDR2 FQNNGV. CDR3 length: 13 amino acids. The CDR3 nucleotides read TGTGCCAGCAACGAGAACGAGGGAGATGGCTACACCTTC. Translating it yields CASNENEGDGYTF.

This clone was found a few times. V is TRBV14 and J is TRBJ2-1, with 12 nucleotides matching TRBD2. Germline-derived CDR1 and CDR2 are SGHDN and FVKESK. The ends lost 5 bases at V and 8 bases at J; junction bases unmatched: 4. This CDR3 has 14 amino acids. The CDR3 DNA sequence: TGTGCCAGCAGCGGACTAGCGGGAAGCGATGAGCAGTTCTTC. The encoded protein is CASSGLAGSDEQFF.

This CDR3 is CASRSFDEQFF. The CDR3 DNA is TGTGCCAGCAGGTCCTTCGATGAGCAGTTCTTC. The chain recombines TRBV27 with TRBJ2-1; D is uncertain. V lost 6 bases and J 8 bases, leaving 8 bases between the germline ends. The CDR3 extends over 11 amino acids. Germline V CDR1 and CDR2: MNHEY, SMNVEV (reference sequence).

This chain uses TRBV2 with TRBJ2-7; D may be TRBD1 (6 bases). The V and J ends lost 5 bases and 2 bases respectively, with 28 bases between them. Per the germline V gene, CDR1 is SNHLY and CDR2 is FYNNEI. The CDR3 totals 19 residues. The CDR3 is CASSTPRRPIWTDPYEQYF. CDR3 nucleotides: TGTGCCAGCAGTACACCTAGACGACCGATCTGGACAGATCCCTACGAGCAGTACTTC. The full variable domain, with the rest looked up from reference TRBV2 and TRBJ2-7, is EPEVTQTPSHQVTQMGQEVILRCVPISNHLYFYWYRQILGQKVEFLVSFYNNEISEKSEIFDDQFSVERPDGSNFTLKIRSTKLEDSAMYFCASSTPRRPIWTDPYEQYFGPGTRLTVT.

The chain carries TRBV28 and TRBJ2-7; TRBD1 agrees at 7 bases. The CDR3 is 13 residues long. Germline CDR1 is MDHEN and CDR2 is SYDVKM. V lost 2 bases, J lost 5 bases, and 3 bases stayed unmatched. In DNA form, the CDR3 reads TGTGCCAGCAGTTTAGAGGGGGCCGACGAGCAGTACTTC. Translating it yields CASSLEGADEQYF. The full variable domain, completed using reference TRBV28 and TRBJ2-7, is DVKVTQSSRYLVKRTGEKVFLECVQDMDHENMFWYRQDPGLGLRLIYFSYDVKMKEKGDIPEGYSVSREKKERFSLILESASTNQTSMYLCASSLEGADEQYFGPGTRLTVT.

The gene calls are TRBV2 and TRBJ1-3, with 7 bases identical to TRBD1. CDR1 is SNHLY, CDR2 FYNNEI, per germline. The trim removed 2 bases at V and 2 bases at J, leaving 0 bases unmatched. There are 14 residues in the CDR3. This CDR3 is CASSEQGAGNTIYF. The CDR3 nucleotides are TGTGCCAGCAGTGAACAGGGGGCTGGAAACACCATATATTTT.

The DNA for the CDR3 is TGTGCCAGCAGGGACATCCGAATGAACACTGAAGCTTTCTTT. Its translation is CASRDIRMNTEAFF. The V and J genes are TRBV11-2 and TRBJ1-1, with D maybe TRBD1 (5 bases). Trimming removed 6 bases at V and 0 bases at J, with 11 bases between. Germline CDR1 reads SGHAT; CDR2 reads FQNNGV. This CDR3 comprises 14 residues.

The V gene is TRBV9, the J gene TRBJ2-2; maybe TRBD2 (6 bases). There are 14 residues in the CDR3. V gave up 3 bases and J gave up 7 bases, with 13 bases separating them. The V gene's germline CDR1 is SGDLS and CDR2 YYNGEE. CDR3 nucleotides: TGTGCCAGCAGCGCCCGACTAGAGGGCGGGGAGCTGTTTTTT. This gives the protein CASSARLEGGELFF.

CDR3 protein: CASSQAQGNGYTF. Here the CDR3 DNA reads TGCGCCAGCAGCCAAGCACAGGGGAATGGCTACACCTTC. The J gene is TRBJ1-2, the V gene TRBV4-3; TRBD1 matches 7 bases. J gave up 6 bases and V 1 base, and 2 bases lay outside the gene matches. The germline V gene encodes CDR1 LGHNA and CDR2 YSLEER. This CDR3 has 13 amino acids.

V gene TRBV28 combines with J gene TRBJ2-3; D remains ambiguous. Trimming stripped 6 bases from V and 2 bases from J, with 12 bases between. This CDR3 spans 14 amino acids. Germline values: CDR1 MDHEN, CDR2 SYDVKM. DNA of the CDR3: TGTGCCAGCAGCTCCCCCGGTACCACAGATACGCAGTATTTT. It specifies CASSSPGTTDTQYF.

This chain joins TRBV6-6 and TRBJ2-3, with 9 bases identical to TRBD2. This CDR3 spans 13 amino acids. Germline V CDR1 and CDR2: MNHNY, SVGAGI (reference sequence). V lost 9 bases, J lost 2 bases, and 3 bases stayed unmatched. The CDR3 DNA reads TGTGCCAGTTCTAGCGGGGACACAGATACGCAGTATTTT. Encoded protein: CASSSGDTDTQYF.

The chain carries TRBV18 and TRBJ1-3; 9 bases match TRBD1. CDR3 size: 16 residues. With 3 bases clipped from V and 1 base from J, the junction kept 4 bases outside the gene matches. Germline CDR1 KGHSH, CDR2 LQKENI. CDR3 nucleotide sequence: TGTGCCAGCTCACCGGACAGGGGACAATCTGGAAACACCATATATTTT. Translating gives CASSPDRGQSGNTIYF.

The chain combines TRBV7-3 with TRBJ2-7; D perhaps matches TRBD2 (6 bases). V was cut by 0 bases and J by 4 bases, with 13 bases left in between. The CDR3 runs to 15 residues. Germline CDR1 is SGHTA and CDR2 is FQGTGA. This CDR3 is CASSLTVGGHYEQYF. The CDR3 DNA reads TGTGCCAGCAGCTTAACTGTGGGAGGTCATTACGAGCAGTACTTC. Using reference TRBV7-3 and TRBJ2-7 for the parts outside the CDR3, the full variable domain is GAGVSQTPSNKVTEKGKYVELRCDPISGHTALYWYRQSLGQGPEFLIYFQGTGAADDSGLPNDRFFAVRPEGSVSTLKIQRTERGDSAVYLCASSLTVGGHYEQYFGPGTRLTVT.

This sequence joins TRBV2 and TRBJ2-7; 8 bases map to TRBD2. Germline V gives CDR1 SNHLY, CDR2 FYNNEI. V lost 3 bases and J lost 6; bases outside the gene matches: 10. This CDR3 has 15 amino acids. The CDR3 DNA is TGTGCCAGCAGTGATCCTGCTCAGCGGGAGTCCGAGCAGTACTTC. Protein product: CASSDPAQRESEQYF.

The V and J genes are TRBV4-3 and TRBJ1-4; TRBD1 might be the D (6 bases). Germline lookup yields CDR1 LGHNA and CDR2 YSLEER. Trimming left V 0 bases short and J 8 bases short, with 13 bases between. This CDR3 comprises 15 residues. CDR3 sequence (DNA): TGCGCCAGCAGCCAAGATGGGGGCAGGGAAGAAAAACTGTTTTTT. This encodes CASSQDGGREEKLFF.

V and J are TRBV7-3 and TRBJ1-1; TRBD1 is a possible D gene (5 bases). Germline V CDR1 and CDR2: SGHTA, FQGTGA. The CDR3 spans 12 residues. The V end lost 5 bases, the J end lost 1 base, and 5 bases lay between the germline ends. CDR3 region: CASSDRNTEAFF. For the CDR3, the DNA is TGTGCCAGCAGCGACAGGAACACTGAAGCTTTCTTT.

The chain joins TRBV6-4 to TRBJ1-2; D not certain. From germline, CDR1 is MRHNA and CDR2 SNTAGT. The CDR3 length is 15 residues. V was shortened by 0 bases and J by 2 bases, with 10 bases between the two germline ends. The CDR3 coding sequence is TGTGCCAGCAGTGACTCACCGTCGGGGAACTATGGCTACACCTTC. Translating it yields CASSDSPSGNYGYTF.

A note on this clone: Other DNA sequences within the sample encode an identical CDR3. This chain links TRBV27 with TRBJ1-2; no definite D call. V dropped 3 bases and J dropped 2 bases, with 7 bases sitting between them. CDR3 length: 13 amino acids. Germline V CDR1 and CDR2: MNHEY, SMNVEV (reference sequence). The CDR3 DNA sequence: TGTGCCAGCAGTTTTTCACAGAACTATGGCTACACCTTC. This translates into CASSFSQNYGYTF.

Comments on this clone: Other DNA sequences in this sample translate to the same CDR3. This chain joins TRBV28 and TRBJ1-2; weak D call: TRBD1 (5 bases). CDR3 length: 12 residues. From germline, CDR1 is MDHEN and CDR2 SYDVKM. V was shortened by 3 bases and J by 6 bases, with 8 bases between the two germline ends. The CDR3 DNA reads TGTGCCAGCAGTTTTGGGGGGGATGGCTACACCTTC. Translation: CASSFGGDGYTF.

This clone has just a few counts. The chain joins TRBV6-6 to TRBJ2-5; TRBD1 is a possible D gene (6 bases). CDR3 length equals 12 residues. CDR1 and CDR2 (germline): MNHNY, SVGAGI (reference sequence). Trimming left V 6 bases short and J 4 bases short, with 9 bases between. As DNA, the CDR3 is TGTGCCAGCAGCCCAGGGGCAGAGACCCAGTACTTC. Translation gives CASSPGAETQYF.

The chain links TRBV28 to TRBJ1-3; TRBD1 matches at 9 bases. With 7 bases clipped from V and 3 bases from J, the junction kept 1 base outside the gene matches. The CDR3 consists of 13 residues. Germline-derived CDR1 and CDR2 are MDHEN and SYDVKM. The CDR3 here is CASMDRGGNTIYF. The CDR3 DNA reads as TGTGCCAGCATGGACAGGGGTGGAAACACCATATATTTT. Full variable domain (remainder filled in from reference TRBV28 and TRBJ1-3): DVKVTQSSRYLVKRTGEKVFLECVQDMDHENMFWYRQDPGLGLRLIYFSYDVKMKEKGDIPEGYSVSREKKERFSLILESASTNQTSMYLCASMDRGGNTIYFGEGSWLTVV.

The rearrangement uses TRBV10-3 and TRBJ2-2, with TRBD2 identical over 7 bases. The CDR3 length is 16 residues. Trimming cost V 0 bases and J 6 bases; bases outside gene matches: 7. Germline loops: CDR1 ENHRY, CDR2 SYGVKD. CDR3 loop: CAISESRGSKAGELFF. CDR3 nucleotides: TGTGCCATCAGTGAGTCGCGCGGGAGTAAGGCCGGGGAGCTGTTTTTT.